Listed below are T cell receptor beta chains from one sample, sequenced in a study of CD8 T cells in Susac syndrome. TCRdb ran MiXCR on the immunoSEQ multiplex PCR reads and lists one entry per CDR3 protein. The sample has some 130,000 distinct CDR3 sequences, around 93% seen once. The sequenced sample was CD8+ T cells from PBMCs. The origin of the receptors is a human donor with Susac syndrome. The CDR3 runs from the conserved cysteine through the conserved F or W. The order of the fields is J gene, CDR3 length, D gene, clone size, V gene, CDR3 DNA, CDR3 protein. A D gene is named only where the DNA matches it firmly. Not every row has a clone size; where given, it reads once, few, many or a size class.

J gene: TRBJ2-5
CDR3 length: 16
D gene: TRBD2
clone size: NA
V gene: TRBV9
CDR3 DNA: TGTGCCAGCAGCATTAGCGGGAGGAGGACCGCGGAGACCCAGTACTTC
CDR3 protein: CASSISGRRTAETQYF

J gene: TRBJ2-6
CDR3 length: 15
D gene: NA
clone size: NA
V gene: TRBV15
CDR3 DNA: TGTGCCACTACCATCGACGGAGGGGGGGCCAACGTCCTGACTTTC
CDR3 protein: CATTIDGGGANVLTF

J gene: TRBJ2-7
CDR3 length: 15
D gene: TRBD2
clone size: NA
V gene: TRBV9
CDR3 DNA: TGTGCCAGCAGCACATCGGGACTAGCAAACCCCGAGCAGTACTTC
CDR3 protein: CASSTSGLANPEQYF

J gene: TRBJ2-2
CDR3 length: 15
D gene: TRBD1
clone size: NA
V gene: TRBV29-1
CDR3 DNA: TGCAGCGTCGACCCGGGACAGGGAACCACCGGGGAGCTGTTTTTT
CDR3 protein: CSVDPGQGTTGELFF

J gene: TRBJ2-7
CDR3 length: 15
D gene: NA
clone size: NA
V gene: TRBV19
CDR3 DNA: TGTGCCAGTAGTATAACCATCGACAGGTCCTACGAGCAGTACTTC
CDR3 protein: CASSITIDRSYEQYF

J gene: TRBJ2-1
CDR3 length: 15
D gene: TRBD1
clone size: NA
V gene: TRBV13
CDR3 DNA: TGTGCCAGCACCCTAGGGGGCCCTTACTACAATGAGCAGTTCTTC
CDR3 protein: CASTLGGPYYNEQFF

J gene: TRBJ2-1
CDR3 length: 15
D gene: TRBD1
clone size: once
V gene: TRBV28
CDR3 DNA: TGTGCCAGCAGCACCGGGACAGGGGGCTACAATGAGCAGTTCTTC
CDR3 protein: CASSTGTGGYNEQFF

J gene: TRBJ1-4
CDR3 length: 14
D gene: TRBD1
clone size: NA
V gene: TRBV30
CDR3 DNA: TGTGCCTGGAGTCGGGGACAGGGGGGTGAAAAACTGTTTTTT
CDR3 protein: CAWSRGQGGEKLFF

J gene: TRBJ2-7
CDR3 length: 14
D gene: TRBD1
clone size: once
V gene: TRBV4-1
CDR3 DNA: TGCGCCAGCAGCCAGCCGGGACAGGGTTACGGGAAGTACTTC
CDR3 protein: CASSQPGQGYGKYF

J gene: TRBJ2-7
CDR3 length: 14
D gene: NA
clone size: NA
V gene: TRBV27
CDR3 DNA: TGTGCCAGCAGTTTATCGATTCCGGACTACGAGCAGTACTTC
CDR3 protein: CASSLSIPDYEQYF

J gene: TRBJ1-1
CDR3 length: 12
D gene: NA
clone size: NA
V gene: TRBV27
CDR3 DNA: TGTGCCAGCAGTTGGGGCGGCACTGAAGCTTTCTTT
CDR3 protein: CASSWGGTEAFF

J gene: TRBJ2-7
CDR3 length: 19
D gene: NA
clone size: once
V gene: TRBV19
CDR3 DNA: TGTGCCAGTAGTATAGGGGAAAGGCCACGGGACCGGCCCTTAGACGAGCAGTACTTC
CDR3 protein: CASSIGERPRDRPLDEQYF

J gene: TRBJ2-1
CDR3 length: 15
D gene: TRBD2
clone size: NA
V gene: TRBV2
CDR3 DNA: TGTGCCAGCAGGATGGGACTAGCGGGAGGAGATGAGCAGTTCTTC
CDR3 protein: CASRMGLAGGDEQFF

J gene: TRBJ2-7
CDR3 length: 15
D gene: NA
clone size: NA
V gene: TRBV12-3/TRBV12-4
CDR3 DNA: TGTGCCAGCAGTTCTATCGGGGTCCTTGGGAAGGAGCAGTACTTC
CDR3 protein: CASSSIGVLGKEQYF

J gene: TRBJ1-5
CDR3 length: 13
D gene: NA
clone size: NA
V gene: TRBV9
CDR3 DNA: TGTGCCAGCAGCGTAGGATTGGATCAGCCCCAGCATTTT
CDR3 protein: CASSVGLDQPQHF

J gene: TRBJ2-7
CDR3 length: 12
D gene: NA
clone size: few
V gene: TRBV12-3/TRBV12-4
CDR3 DNA: TGTGCCAGCAGTATTAGCTCCTACGAGCAGTACTTC
CDR3 protein: CASSISSYEQYF

J gene: TRBJ1-2
CDR3 length: 13
D gene: NA
clone size: NA
V gene: TRBV25-1
CDR3 DNA: TGTGCCAGCAGTTCTCCCGTCGAAGGTTCCGAAATCTTC
CDR3 protein: CASSSPVEGSEIF

J gene: TRBJ1-2
CDR3 length: 14
D gene: NA
clone size: NA
V gene: TRBV12-5
CDR3 DNA: TGTGCTAGTGCAGGGGAAAACCTCCTTAGGGGCTACACCTTC
CDR3 protein: CASAGENLLRGYTF

J gene: TRBJ2-1
CDR3 length: 16
D gene: TRBD2
clone size: NA
V gene: TRBV29-1
CDR3 DNA: TGCAGCGTTGAGCGGGAGGGGTCAGGCATGTACAATGAGCAGTTCTTC
CDR3 protein: CSVEREGSGMYNEQFF

J gene: TRBJ1-1
CDR3 length: 12
D gene: NA
clone size: once
V gene: TRBV4-1
CDR3 DNA: TGCGCCAGCAGTCAAGGGGAGAGTGAAGCTTTCTTT
CDR3 protein: CASSQGESEAFF

J gene: TRBJ2-7
CDR3 length: 14
D gene: NA
clone size: NA
V gene: TRBV5-6
CDR3 DNA: TGTGCCAGCAGCGTGGCTCAGGGGCCCTACGAGCAGTACTTC
CDR3 protein: CASSVAQGPYEQYF

J gene: TRBJ1-2
CDR3 length: 15
D gene: TRBD1
clone size: NA
V gene: TRBV7-9
CDR3 DNA: TGTGCCAGCAGCTTAGCCCGGACAGGGGACTATGGCTACACCTTC
CDR3 protein: CASSLARTGDYGYTF

J gene: TRBJ1-2
CDR3 length: 13
D gene: NA
clone size: NA
V gene: TRBV27
CDR3 DNA: TGTGCCAGCAGTTTAGGTCCGGTGGGTGGCTACACCTTC
CDR3 protein: CASSLGPVGGYTF

J gene: TRBJ2-1
CDR3 length: 21
D gene: TRBD2
clone size: NA
V gene: TRBV12-3/TRBV12-4
CDR3 DNA: TGTGCCAGCAGTCCAGTTAGGGGGCAGGGGACTAGCGGGAAAAAGGTCAATGAGCAGTTCTTC
CDR3 protein: CASSPVRGQGTSGKKVNEQFF

J gene: TRBJ1-1
CDR3 length: 15
D gene: NA
clone size: NA
V gene: TRBV4-1
CDR3 DNA: TGCGCCAGCAGCCAAGGAAACAGCTTGAACACTGAAGCTTTCTTT
CDR3 protein: CASSQGNSLNTEAFF

J gene: TRBJ1-1
CDR3 length: 15
D gene: NA
clone size: NA
V gene: TRBV7-9
CDR3 DNA: TGTGCCAGCAGCTTATTTCAGGGGACGAACACTGAAGTTTTCTTT
CDR3 protein: CASSLFQGTNTEVFF

J gene: TRBJ1-3
CDR3 length: 14
D gene: NA
clone size: NA
V gene: TRBV9
CDR3 DNA: TGTGCCAGCAGTGGGGGGATCTCTGGAAACACCATATATTTT
CDR3 protein: CASSGGISGNTIYF

J gene: TRBJ2-1
CDR3 length: 14
D gene: TRBD1
clone size: NA
V gene: TRBV2
CDR3 DNA: TGTGCCAGCAGCACCCGGACAGGTTACAATGAGCAGTTCTTC
CDR3 protein: CASSTRTGYNEQFF

J gene: TRBJ1-1
CDR3 length: 13
D gene: NA
clone size: NA
V gene: TRBV10-1
CDR3 DNA: TGCGCCAGCAGTGATGCCCTCAACACTGAAGCTTTCTTT
CDR3 protein: CASSDALNTEAFF

J gene: TRBJ2-7
CDR3 length: 14
D gene: NA
clone size: NA
V gene: TRBV12-3/TRBV12-4
CDR3 DNA: TGTGCCAGCAGTTTGGGTGCTGGACTACTCGAGCAGTACTTC
CDR3 protein: CASSLGAGLLEQYF

J gene: TRBJ2-1
CDR3 length: 15
D gene: TRBD2
clone size: NA
V gene: TRBV5-1
CDR3 DNA: TGCGCCAGCAGCCCGCCCCGTGGCGGGAGCTATGAGCAGTTCTTC
CDR3 protein: CASSPPRGGSYEQFF

J gene: TRBJ1-4
CDR3 length: 19
D gene: NA
clone size: NA
V gene: TRBV4-1
CDR3 DNA: TGCGCCAGCAGCCCTCGCGCGGTTGGTCAGCGACGGTCTAATGAAAAACTGTTTTTT
CDR3 protein: CASSPRAVGQRRSNEKLFF

J gene: TRBJ1-1
CDR3 length: 13
D gene: TRBD1
clone size: once
V gene: TRBV4-1
CDR3 DNA: TGCGCCAGCAGCCCCACAGGGGCCACTGAAGCTTTCTTT
CDR3 protein: CASSPTGATEAFF

J gene: TRBJ1-1
CDR3 length: 13
D gene: NA
clone size: NA
V gene: TRBV7-8
CDR3 DNA: TGTGCCAGCAGCTCCGAGGAGAACACTGAAGCTTTCTTT
CDR3 protein: CASSSEENTEAFF

J gene: TRBJ2-1
CDR3 length: 15
D gene: TRBD1
clone size: NA
V gene: TRBV20-1
CDR3 DNA: TGCAGTGCTGGAGGAGGACAGGGCGGTTACAATGAGCAGTTCTTC
CDR3 protein: CSAGGGQGGYNEQFF

J gene: TRBJ2-7
CDR3 length: 13
D gene: NA
clone size: NA
V gene: TRBV28
CDR3 DNA: TGTGCCGTGCGAAGCGGGCACTCCTACGAGCAGTACTTC
CDR3 protein: CAVRSGHSYEQYF

J gene: TRBJ2-7
CDR3 length: 14
D gene: NA
clone size: NA
V gene: TRBV20-1
CDR3 DNA: TGCAGTGCTAGAGGAATGGCGGGCTCCTACGAGCAGTACTTC
CDR3 protein: CSARGMAGSYEQYF

J gene: TRBJ2-7
CDR3 length: 14
D gene: NA
clone size: NA
V gene: TRBV6-6
CDR3 DNA: TGTGCCAGCACCTCCACACGAGGAAACTACGAGCAGTACTTC
CDR3 protein: CASTSTRGNYEQYF

J gene: TRBJ2-7
CDR3 length: 17
D gene: TRBD2
clone size: NA
V gene: TRBV3-1
CDR3 DNA: TGTGCCAGCAGCCAGAGGACTAGCGGGCCGAGCTCCTACGAGCAGTACTTC
CDR3 protein: CASSQRTSGPSSYEQYF

J gene: TRBJ2-7
CDR3 length: 16
D gene: NA
clone size: NA
V gene: TRBV10-3
CDR3 DNA: TGTGCCATCAGTGAGGGGGGGCGCGGGAGCCTCCGCGAGCAGTACTTC
CDR3 protein: CAISEGGRGSLREQYF

J gene: TRBJ1-1
CDR3 length: 15
D gene: NA
clone size: NA
V gene: TRBV15
CDR3 DNA: TGTGCCACCAGTGTTCTGCTTCAGCCCATTACTGAAGCTTTCTTT
CDR3 protein: CATSVLLQPITEAFF

J gene: TRBJ2-1
CDR3 length: 17
D gene: NA
clone size: NA
V gene: TRBV30
CDR3 DNA: TGTGCCTGGAGCCCCTCCGTAGCGCCCAAGGGTAACAATGAGCAGTTCTTC
CDR3 protein: CAWSPSVAPKGNNEQFF

J gene: TRBJ1-2
CDR3 length: 13
D gene: TRBD1
clone size: NA
V gene: TRBV24-1
CDR3 DNA: TGTGCCACCAGACGGACAGGGTTCTATGGCTACACCTTC
CDR3 protein: CATRRTGFYGYTF

J gene: TRBJ2-3
CDR3 length: 16
D gene: TRBD2
clone size: NA
V gene: TRBV12-3/TRBV12-4
CDR3 DNA: TGTGCCAGCAGTACCTCGACTAGCGGGTTCACAGATACGCAGTATTTT
CDR3 protein: CASSTSTSGFTDTQYF

J gene: TRBJ1-1
CDR3 length: 13
D gene: TRBD1
clone size: NA
V gene: TRBV14
CDR3 DNA: TGTGCCAGCAGCCCGACAGGGGGCGGTGAAGCTTTCTTT
CDR3 protein: CASSPTGGGEAFF

J gene: TRBJ1-5
CDR3 length: 15
D gene: NA
clone size: NA
V gene: TRBV21-1
CDR3 DNA: TGTGCCAGCAGCAAACGGTCCGAGAGCAATCAGCCCCAGCATTTT
CDR3 protein: CASSKRSESNQPQHF

J gene: TRBJ2-1
CDR3 length: 17
D gene: TRBD2
clone size: once
V gene: TRBV14
CDR3 DNA: TGTGCCAGCAGCCAAGATGTCGCTAGCGGGAGGGTGAATGAGCAGTTCTTC
CDR3 protein: CASSQDVASGRVNEQFF

J gene: TRBJ2-1
CDR3 length: 16
D gene: TRBD2
clone size: NA
V gene: TRBV6-1
CDR3 DNA: TGTGCCAGCAGTCTAGCGGGAGTTTTTCGGGCCAATGAGCAGTTCTTC
CDR3 protein: CASSLAGVFRANEQFF

J gene: TRBJ1-1
CDR3 length: 16
D gene: NA
clone size: NA
V gene: TRBV7-2
CDR3 DNA: TGTGCCAGCAGCTCCGGCCGGGACCGAGAAAACACTGAAGCTTTCTTT
CDR3 protein: CASSSGRDRENTEAFF

J gene: TRBJ2-5
CDR3 length: 17
D gene: TRBD2
clone size: NA
V gene: TRBV11-2
CDR3 DNA: TGTGCCAGCAGCTTAGATCTTGGCGGGAGGGCCCAAGAGACCCAGTACTTC
CDR3 protein: CASSLDLGGRAQETQYF

J gene: TRBJ2-3
CDR3 length: 13
D gene: NA
clone size: NA
V gene: TRBV9
CDR3 DNA: TGTGCCAGCAGCGAGACTAGCACAGATACGCAGTATTTT
CDR3 protein: CASSETSTDTQYF

J gene: TRBJ2-5
CDR3 length: 14
D gene: NA
clone size: NA
V gene: TRBV28
CDR3 DNA: TGTGCCAGCAGTTCAATGGGTGCTCAAGAGACCCAGTACTTC
CDR3 protein: CASSSMGAQETQYF

J gene: TRBJ2-1
CDR3 length: 16
D gene: NA
clone size: NA
V gene: TRBV19
CDR3 DNA: TGTGCCAGTACCCCGACGGGAACTAGAATTTCATATGAGCAGTTCTTC
CDR3 protein: CASTPTGTRISYEQFF

J gene: TRBJ1-5
CDR3 length: 14
D gene: TRBD1
clone size: NA
V gene: TRBV12-3/TRBV12-4
CDR3 DNA: TGTGCCAGCAGAGAGACAGGGGGCGGGGGGCCCCAGCATTTT
CDR3 protein: CASRETGGGGPQHF

J gene: TRBJ2-1
CDR3 length: 15
D gene: TRBD2
clone size: NA
V gene: TRBV24-1
CDR3 DNA: TGTGCCACCAGTGATTTGCTATTAGCGGGAGGGGAGCAGTTCTTC
CDR3 protein: CATSDLLLAGGEQFF